This note documents a single T cell receptor (beta chain) sequence. These data originate in a study of blood T cell repertoires in COVID-19. Study details: From T cells, B-cell-depleted T cells, or PBMCs came the material, which was cDNA or gDNA.

The method was immunoSEQ multiplex PCR; TCRdb's version includes in-frame clones alone and lacks a portion of them. Here the sample spans roughly 130,000 clones, about 83% being singletons. The receptor was derived from a man aged 45-65 years with acute or convalescent COVID-19. Sample: peripheral blood.

The DNA for the CDR3 is TGCGCCAGCAGCTTCGGGGCTGAAGCTTTCTTT. Translating gives CASSFGAEAFF. The chain combines TRBV5-1 with TRBJ1-1, with D unclear. Germline V lookup: CDR1 SGHRS, CDR2 YFSETQ. The CDR3 has 11 residues. V gave up 2 bases and J gave up 6 bases, with 5 bases separating them.